This T cell receptor (beta chain) was captured in a study of T cell changes during pregnancy in multiple sclerosis. Germline CDR1 reads MGHDK; CDR2 reads SYGVNS. V gave up 4 bases and J gave up 4 bases; unmatched junction bases: 9. The CDR3 spans 15 residues. The data were produced by immunoSEQ multiplex PCR, yet TCRdb's version contains in-frame clones alone and is incomplete. This sample has approximately 58,000 clones; about 90% occur once, and the top ten carry 2.5% to 3%. The material sequenced was peripheral blood, taken in the second trimester of pregnancy. The TCR was taken from a female donor in good health, enrolled as a control in a pregnancy study. The gene calls are TRBV25-1 and TRBJ1-1; 7 bases match TRBD1. The CDR3 protein is CASSGRDSRRTEAFF. CDR3 DNA: TGTGCCAGCAGTGGCCGGGACAGCCGGCGCACTGAAGCTTTCTTT.